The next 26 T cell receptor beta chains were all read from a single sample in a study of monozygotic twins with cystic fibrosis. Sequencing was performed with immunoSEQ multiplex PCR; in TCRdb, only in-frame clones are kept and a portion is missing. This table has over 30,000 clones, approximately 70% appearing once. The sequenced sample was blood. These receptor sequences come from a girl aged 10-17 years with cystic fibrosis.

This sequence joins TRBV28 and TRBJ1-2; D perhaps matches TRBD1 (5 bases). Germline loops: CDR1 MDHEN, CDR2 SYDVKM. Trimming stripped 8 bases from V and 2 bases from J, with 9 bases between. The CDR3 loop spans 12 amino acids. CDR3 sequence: CASDGGNYGYTF. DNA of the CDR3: TGTGCCAGCGACGGGGGGAACTATGGCTACACCTTC.

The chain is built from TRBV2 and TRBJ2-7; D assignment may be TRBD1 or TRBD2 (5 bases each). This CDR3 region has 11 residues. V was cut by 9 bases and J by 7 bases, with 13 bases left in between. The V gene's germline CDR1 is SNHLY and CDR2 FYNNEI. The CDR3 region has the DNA TGTGCCAGTAATAACTGGGGGGAGCAGTACGTC. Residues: CASNNWGEQYV.

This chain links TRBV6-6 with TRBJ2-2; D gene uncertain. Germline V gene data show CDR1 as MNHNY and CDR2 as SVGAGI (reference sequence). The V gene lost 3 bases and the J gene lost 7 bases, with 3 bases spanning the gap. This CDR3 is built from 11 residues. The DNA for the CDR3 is TGTGCCAGCAGTTATGGCGGGGAGCTGTTTTTT. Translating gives CASSYGGELFF.

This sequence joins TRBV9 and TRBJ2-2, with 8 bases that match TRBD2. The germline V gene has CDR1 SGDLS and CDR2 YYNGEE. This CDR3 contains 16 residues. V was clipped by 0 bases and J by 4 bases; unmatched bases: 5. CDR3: CASSVEAGGITGELFF. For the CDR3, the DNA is TGTGCCAGCAGCGTAGAGGCGGGGGGAATCACCGGGGAGCTGTTTTTT.

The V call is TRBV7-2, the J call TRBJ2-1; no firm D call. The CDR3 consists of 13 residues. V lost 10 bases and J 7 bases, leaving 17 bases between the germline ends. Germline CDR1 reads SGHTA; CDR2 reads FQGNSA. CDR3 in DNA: TGTGCCATCTCCCCAAGGACGTCAAATGAGCAGTTCTTC. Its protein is CAISPRTSNEQFF.

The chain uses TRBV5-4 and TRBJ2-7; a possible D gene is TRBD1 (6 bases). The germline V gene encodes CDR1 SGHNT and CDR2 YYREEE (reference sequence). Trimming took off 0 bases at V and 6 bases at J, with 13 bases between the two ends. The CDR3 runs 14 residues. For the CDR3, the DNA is TGTGCCAGCAGCTTGGCCAGTGCAGGGGCCGAGCAGTACTTC. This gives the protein CASSLASAGAEQYF.

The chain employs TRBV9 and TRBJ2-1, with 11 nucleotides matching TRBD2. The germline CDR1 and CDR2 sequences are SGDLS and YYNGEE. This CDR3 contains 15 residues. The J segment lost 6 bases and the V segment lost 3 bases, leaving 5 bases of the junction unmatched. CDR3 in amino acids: CASSGGTSGPNEQFF. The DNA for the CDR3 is TGTGCCAGCAGCGGCGGGACTAGCGGTCCCAATGAGCAGTTCTTC.

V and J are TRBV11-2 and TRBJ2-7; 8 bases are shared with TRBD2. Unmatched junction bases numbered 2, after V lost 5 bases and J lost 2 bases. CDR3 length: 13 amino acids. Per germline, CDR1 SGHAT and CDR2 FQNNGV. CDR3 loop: CASSNSGAYEQYV. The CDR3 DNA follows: TGTGCCAGCAGCAATAGCGGGGCCTACGAGCAGTACGTC.

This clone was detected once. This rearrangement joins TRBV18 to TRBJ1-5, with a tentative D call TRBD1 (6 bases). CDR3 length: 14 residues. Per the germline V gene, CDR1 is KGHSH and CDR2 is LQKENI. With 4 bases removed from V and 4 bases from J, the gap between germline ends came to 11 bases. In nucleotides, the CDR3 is TGTGCCAGCTCACGAGGACAGATGAATCAGCCCCAGCATTTT. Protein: CASSRGQMNQPQHF.

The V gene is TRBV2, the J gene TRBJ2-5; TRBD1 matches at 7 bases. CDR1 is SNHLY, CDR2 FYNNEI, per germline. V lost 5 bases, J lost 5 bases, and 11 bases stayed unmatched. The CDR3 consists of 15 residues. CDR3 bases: TGTGCCAGCAGTCAACAGGGGTCAAGAGTTGAGACCCAGTACTTC. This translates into CASSQQGSRVETQYF.

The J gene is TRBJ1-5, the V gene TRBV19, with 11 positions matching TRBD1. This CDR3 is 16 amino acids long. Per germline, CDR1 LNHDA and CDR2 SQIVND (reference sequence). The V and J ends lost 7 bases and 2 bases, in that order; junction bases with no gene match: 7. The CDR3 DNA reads TGTGCCAGTATAAGGACAGGGGGCTTACGCAATCAGCCCCAGCATTTT. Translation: CASIRTGGLRNQPQHF.

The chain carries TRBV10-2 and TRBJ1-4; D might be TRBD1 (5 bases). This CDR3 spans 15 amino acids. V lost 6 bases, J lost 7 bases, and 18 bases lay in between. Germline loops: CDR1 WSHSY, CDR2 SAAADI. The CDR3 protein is CASSDQTWGGEKLFF. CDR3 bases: TGCGCCAGCAGCGATCAAACGTGGGGGGGTGAAAAACTGTTTTTT.

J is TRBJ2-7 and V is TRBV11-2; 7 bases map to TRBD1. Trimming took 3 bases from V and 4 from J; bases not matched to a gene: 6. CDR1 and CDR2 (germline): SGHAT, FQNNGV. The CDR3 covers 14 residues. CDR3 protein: CASSLAAGGYEQYV. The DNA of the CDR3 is TGTGCCAGCAGCTTGGCTGCAGGGGGATACGAGCAGTACGTC.

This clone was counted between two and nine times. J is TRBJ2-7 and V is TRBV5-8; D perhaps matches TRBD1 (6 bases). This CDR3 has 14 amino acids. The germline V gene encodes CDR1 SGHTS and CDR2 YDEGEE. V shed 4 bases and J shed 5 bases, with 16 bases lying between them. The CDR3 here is CASSPWPDRNEQYV. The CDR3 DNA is TGTGCCAGCAGCCCATGGCCAGACAGGAACGAGCAGTACGTC.

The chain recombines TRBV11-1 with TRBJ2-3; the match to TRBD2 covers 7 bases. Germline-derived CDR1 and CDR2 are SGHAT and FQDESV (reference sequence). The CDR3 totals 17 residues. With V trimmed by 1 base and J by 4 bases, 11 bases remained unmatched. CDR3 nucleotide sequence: TGTGCCAGCAGCTTAGGTCGGAGGGAGGGCCCCGCAGATACGCAGTATTTT. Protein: CASSLGRREGPADTQYF.

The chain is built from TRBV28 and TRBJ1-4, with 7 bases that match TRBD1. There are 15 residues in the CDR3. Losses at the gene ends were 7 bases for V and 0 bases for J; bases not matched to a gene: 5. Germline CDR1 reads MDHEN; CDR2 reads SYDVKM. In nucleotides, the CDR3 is TGTGCCAGCACCTACCAGGGGGCAACTAATGAAAAACTGTTTTTT. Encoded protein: CASTYQGATNEKLFF.

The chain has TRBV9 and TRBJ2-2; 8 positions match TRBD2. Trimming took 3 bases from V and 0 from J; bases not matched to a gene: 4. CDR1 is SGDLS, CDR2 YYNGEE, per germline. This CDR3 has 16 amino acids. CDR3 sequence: CASSARLATNTGELFF. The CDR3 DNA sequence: TGTGCCAGCAGCGCAAGACTAGCGACGAACACCGGGGAGCTGTTTTTT.

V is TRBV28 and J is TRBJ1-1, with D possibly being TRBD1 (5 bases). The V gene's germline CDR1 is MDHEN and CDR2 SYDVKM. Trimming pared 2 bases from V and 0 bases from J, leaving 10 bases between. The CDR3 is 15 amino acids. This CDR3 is CASSLVKGLNTEAFF. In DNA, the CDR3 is TGTGCCAGCAGTTTAGTAAAGGGGCTGAACACTGAAGCTTTCTTT.

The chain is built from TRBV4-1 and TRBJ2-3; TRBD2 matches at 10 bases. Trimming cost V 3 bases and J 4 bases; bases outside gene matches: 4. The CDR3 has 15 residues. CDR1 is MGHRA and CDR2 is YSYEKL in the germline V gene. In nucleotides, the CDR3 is TGCGCCAGCAGCCATTCTAGCGGGAGTGCAGATACGCAGTATTTT. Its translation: CASSHSSGSADTQYF.

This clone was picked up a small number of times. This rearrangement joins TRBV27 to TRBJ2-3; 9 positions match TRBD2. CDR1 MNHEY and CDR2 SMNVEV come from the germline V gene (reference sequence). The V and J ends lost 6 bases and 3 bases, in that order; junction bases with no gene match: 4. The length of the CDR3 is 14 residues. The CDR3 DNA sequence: TGTGCCAGCAGATATCTAGCGGGGACAGATACGCAGTATTTT. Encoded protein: CASRYLAGTDTQYF.

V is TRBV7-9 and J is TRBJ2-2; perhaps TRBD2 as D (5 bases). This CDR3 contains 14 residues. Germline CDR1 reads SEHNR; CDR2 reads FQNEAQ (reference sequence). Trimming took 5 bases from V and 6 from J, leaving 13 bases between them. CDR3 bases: TGTGCCAGCAGCCAAACGGAGGCGGCCGGGGAGCTGTTTTTT. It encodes CASSQTEAAGELFF.

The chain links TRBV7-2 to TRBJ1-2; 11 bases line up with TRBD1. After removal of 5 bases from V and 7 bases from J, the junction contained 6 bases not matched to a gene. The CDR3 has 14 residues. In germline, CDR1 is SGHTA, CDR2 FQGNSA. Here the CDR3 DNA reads TGTGCCAGCAGCCTGGGACAGGGGGTTTCTGGCTACACCTTC. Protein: CASSLGQGVSGYTF.

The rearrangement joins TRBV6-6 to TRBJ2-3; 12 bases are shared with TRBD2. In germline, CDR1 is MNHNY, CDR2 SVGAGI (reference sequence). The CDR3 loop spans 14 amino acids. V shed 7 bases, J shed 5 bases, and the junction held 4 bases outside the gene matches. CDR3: CASTGLAGLDTQYF. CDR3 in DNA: TGTGCCAGCACCGGACTAGCGGGATTAGATACGCAGTATTTT.

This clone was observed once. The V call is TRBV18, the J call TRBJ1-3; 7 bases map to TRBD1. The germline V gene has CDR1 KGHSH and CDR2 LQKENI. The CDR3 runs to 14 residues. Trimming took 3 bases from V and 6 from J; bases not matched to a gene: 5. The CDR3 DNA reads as TGTGCCAGCTCACCGTCGACAGGGTTAAACACCATATATTTT. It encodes CASSPSTGLNTIYF.

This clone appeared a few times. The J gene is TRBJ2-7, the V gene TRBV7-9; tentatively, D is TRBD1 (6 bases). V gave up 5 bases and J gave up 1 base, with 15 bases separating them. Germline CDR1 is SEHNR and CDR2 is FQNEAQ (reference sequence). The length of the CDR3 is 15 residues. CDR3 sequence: CASSLTAGVSYEQYF. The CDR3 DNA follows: TGTGCCAGCAGCCTCACGGCAGGGGTGTCCTACGAGCAGTACTTC.

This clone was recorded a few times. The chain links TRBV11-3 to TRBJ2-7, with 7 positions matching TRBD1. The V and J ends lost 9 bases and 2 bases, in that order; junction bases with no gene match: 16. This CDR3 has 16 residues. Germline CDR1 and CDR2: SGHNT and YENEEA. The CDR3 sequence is CAREKRDRRMTYEQYV. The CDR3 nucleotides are TGTGCCAGAGAGAAACGGGACAGACGAATGACCTACGAGCAGTACGTC.